This T cell receptor (beta chain) was sequenced during a study of control samples from healthy donors and cancer patients. This clone was observed a single time. Relative to the germline gene, one junction end is altered; a read error may explain this. Only in-frame clones appear in the TCRdb table, and some are missing; sequencing was by immunoSEQ multiplex PCR. This sample has under 150,000 clones; just under 90% occur once, and the top ten carry roughly 8%. This CDR3 is built from 14 residues. Germline values: CDR1 SEHNR, CDR2 FQNEAQ (reference sequence). The chain joins TRBV7-9 to TRBJ2-1; the match to TRBD2 covers 7 bases. The sequence came from a man aged 50 or older with head and neck cancer. Input material: PBMCs. CDR3 loop: CASSLVRLGLAVIF. In DNA, the CDR3 is TGTGCCAGCAGCTTAGTCCGCCTAGGGCTAGCGGTGATCTTC.